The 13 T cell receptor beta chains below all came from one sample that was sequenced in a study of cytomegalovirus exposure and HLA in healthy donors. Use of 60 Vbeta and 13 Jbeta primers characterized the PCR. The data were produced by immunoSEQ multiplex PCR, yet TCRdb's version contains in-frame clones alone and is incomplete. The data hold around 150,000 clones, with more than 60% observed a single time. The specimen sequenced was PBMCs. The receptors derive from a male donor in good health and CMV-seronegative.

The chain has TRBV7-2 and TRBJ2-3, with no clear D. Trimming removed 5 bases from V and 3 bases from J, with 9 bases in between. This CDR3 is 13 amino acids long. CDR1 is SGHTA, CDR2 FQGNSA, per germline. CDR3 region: CASSRLTTDTQYF. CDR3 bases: TGTGCCAGCAGCCGTCTTACTACAGATACGCAGTATTTT.

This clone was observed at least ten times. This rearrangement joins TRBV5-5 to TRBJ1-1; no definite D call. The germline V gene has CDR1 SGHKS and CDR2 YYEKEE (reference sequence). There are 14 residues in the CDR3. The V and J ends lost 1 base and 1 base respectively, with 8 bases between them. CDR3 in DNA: TGTGCCAGCAGCTTGAGTTTAGAGAACACTGAAGCTTTCTTT. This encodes CASSLSLENTEAFF.

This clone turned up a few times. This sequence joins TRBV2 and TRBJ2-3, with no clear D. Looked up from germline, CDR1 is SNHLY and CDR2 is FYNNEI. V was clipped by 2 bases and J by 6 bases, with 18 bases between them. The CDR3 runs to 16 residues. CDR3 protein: CASSEPELRAPDTQYF. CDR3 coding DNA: TGTGCCAGCAGTGAACCCGAGCTTAGAGCCCCGGATACGCAGTATTTT.

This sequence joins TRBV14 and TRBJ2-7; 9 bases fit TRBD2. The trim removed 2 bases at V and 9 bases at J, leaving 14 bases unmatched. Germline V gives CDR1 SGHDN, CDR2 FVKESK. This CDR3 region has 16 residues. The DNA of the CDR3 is TGTGCCAGCAGCCAACTCGTGGCTAGCGGGGCTGGTGTGCAGTACTTC. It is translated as CASSQLVASGAGVQYF. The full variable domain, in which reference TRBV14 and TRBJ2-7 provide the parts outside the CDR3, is EAGVTQFPSHSVIEKGQTVTLRCDPISGHDNLYWYRRVMGKEIKFLLHFVKESKQDESGMPNNRFLAERTGGTYSTLKVQPAELEDSGVYFCASSQLVASGAGVQYFGPGTRLTVT.

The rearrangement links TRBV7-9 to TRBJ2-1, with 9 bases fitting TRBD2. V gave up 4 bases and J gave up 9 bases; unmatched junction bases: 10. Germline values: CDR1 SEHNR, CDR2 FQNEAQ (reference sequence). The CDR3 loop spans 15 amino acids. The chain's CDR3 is CASSSFAGGGPEQFF. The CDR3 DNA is TGTGCCAGCAGCTCCTTTGCGGGAGGGGGCCCTGAGCAGTTCTTC.

CDR3 in amino acids: CASSKTGILNTEAFF. The CDR3 DNA sequence: TGTGCCAGCAGTAAGACAGGGATCCTGAACACTGAAGCTTTCTTT. The gene calls are TRBV6-6 and TRBJ1-1; TRBD1 aligns across 7 bases. The CDR3 length is 15 residues. V trimming: 5 bases; J trimming: 0 bases; junction bases outside the gene matches: 6. Germline V CDR1 and CDR2: MNHNY, SVGAGI (reference sequence).

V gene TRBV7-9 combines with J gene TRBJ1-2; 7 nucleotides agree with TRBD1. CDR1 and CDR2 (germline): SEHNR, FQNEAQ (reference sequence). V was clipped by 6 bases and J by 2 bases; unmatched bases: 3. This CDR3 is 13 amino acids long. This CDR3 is CASRSTGNYGYTF. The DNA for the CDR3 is TGTGCCAGCAGATCGACAGGGAACTATGGCTACACCTTC.

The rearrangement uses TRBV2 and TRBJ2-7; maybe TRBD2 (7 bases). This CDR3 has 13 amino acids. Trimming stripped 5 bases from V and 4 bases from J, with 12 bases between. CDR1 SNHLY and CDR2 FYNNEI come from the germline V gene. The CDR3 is CASSLEGGYEQYF. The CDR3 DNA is TGTGCCAGCAGTTTAGAGGGGGGGTACGAGCAGTACTTC.

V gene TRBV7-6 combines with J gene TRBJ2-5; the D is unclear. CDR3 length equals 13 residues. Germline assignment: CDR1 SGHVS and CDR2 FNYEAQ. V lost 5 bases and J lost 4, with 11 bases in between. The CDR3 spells CASSRSTTETQYF. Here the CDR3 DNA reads TGTGCCAGCAGCCGCAGTACTACAGAGACCCAGTACTTC.

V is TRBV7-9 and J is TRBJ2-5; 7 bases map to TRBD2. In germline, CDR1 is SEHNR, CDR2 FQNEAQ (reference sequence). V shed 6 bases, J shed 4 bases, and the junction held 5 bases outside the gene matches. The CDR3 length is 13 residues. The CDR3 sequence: CASRREGLETQYF. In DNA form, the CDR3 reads TGTGCCAGCAGAAGGGAGGGCTTAGAGACCCAGTACTTC.

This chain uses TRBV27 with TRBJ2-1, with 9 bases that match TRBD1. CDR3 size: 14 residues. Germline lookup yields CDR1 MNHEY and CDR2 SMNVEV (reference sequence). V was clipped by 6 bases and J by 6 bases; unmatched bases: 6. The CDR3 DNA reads TGTGCCAGCAGATGGACAGGGGAAGGCAATGAGCAGTTCTTC. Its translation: CASRWTGEGNEQFF.

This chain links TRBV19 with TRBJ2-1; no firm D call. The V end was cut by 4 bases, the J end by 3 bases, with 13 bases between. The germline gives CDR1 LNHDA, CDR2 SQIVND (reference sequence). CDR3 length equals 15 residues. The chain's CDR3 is CASSTSEKIYNEQFF. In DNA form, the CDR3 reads TGTGCCAGTAGTACGAGTGAGAAGATCTACAATGAGCAGTTCTTC.

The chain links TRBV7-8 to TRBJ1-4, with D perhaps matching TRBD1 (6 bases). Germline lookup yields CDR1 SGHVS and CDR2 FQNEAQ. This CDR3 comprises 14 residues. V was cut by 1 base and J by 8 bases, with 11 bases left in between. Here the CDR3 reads CASSLDGGREKLFF. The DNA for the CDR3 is TGTGCCAGCAGCTTAGACGGGGGGCGGGAAAAACTGTTTTTT.